This record covers a single TCR beta chain. The antigen this receptor binds is unknown. No base quality information exists; no much larger clone differs at one position. V was cut back by 4 bases and J by 7 bases, leaving a gap of 8 bases between them. Including cysteine and phenylalanine, the CDR3 has 12 amino acids. Kept here is only the CDR3 DNA, which spans 36 bases and is read in frame from base 1. Libraries of naive CD8 T cells were built from around 18,000 to 910,000 sorted cells, with 10%, 30% or 50% of the purified RNA used. On a BD FACSAria II, naive CD8 T cells were FACS-sorted as CD8+CD4-CCR7+CD45RA+ and collected into RLT Plus buffer. To test detection sensitivity, Jurkat RNA equal to fewer than 13 TCR copies was added to samples of about 20,000-1,000,000 naive CD8 T cells. CD8 T cells were enriched with RosetteSep CD8+ T Cell Enrichment Cocktail and Ficoll-Paque, followed by ACK red cell lysis.

This record belongs to a study of molecular identifiers for immune sequencing clone quantification listed by TCRdb under 2018. Describing the broader study: For a replicate experiment, RNA from around 20,000 or 99,000 naive CD8 T cells was divided into five aliquots, of which four were sequenced. The study was a methods study using CD8 T cells to benchmark molecular-identifier clustering-based TCR repertoire sequencing (MIDCIRS) and TCR RNA copy counting. Broader findings and caveats from the paper: In CMV-specific effector cells, over 99% of molecules were held by clones above 20 RNA copies, whereas under 1% of molecules were held by such clones in naive cells. Modeling indicated approximately 3.2 TCR RNA copies recovered per cell, compared with 7.5 to 10 by digital PCR, which implies a capture efficiency of around 30%. The sizes of highly expanded clones could end up underestimated when identical TCR molecules share a barcode. Naive libraries contained spiked-in Jurkat TCR RNA (more than nine copies' worth), which is not part of the donor repertoire. Spiked-in Jurkat TCR RNA equivalent to a single cell was reported to be detectable even among 750,000 to 1,000,000 naive CD8 T cells. When barcode sub-clustering was omitted, TCR diversity was inflated by chimeric consensus sequences, with chimeras reaching as high as 47%.

Library prep was done by PCR. The listed sequencing device is Illumina HiSeq 4000. Bulk TCR libraries were prepared as previously described, using TCR primers listed in Table S5. Total RNA was purified with the Qiagen AllPrep DNA/RNA kit. Before any analysis, reads coming from multiple sequencing runs of the same library were combined into one pool. Per the original workflow: Reads were retained only if an exact TCR constant sequence was present, and the retained reads were trimmed to 150 nt and grouped according to their 12-nt molecular barcodes. Reads inside each barcode group were sub-clustered using a 15% Levenshtein threshold, and a quality-weighted consensus sequence was constructed for each RNA molecule. Non-functional sequences were discarded, and so were lower-count sequences lying one edit away from another sequence. Based on a fit of two negative binomial distributions, barcode sub-clusters having less than 20% of the maximum read count were discarded. TCRdb itself trimmed the public reads at Q25 with fastp, ran MiXCR and retained productive beta chains. Duplicate CDR3 protein sequences are folded into a single record with the most common DNA and genes. Clone size and V and J calls follow TCRdb, not the original study. This sample comprises fewer than 75,000 distinct CDR3 sequences, less than 20% of them detected only once. Of the sample, approximately 1.4% is held by the ten largest clones.

The chain is made from TRBV12-3 or TRBV12-4 and TRBJ1-5, with the D gene call left open. Sequenced input: naive CD8+ T cells from blood, with Jurkat cell RNA spiked in. The cell subset or site label, as the study defines it: FACS-sorted CD8+CD4-CCR7+CD45RA+ naive T cells. The TCR originated in a human donor in good health. Some libraries in this study had Jurkat cell RNA spiked in. The CDR3 region: CASSYGLQPQHF. The nucleotide sequence reads as follows: TGTGCCAGCAGTTACGGGTTGCAGCCCCAGCATTTT.